Presented here are 20 T cell receptor beta chains from one specimen sequenced in a study of OX40 agonist ivuxolimab in advanced cancers. Library creation used the immunoSEQ multiplex PCR assay. What TCRdb holds here is the immuneACCESS table cut down to in-frame rearrangements. Part of the clones is not present; checked against another copy, under half of the missing clones reflect an unresolved V gene, and the others are unexplained. A total of over 15,000 clones appear in this sample, approximately 76% of them only once. 45% to 50% of the sample comes from the top ten. This specimen consisted of CD4+ or CD8+ T cells sorted from blood, obtained in a trial of the OX40 agonist ivuxolimab. The receptor source for this set is an adult with an advanced solid tumor such as melanoma, head and neck, liver or kidney cancer.

This clone was recorded a few times. The J gene is TRBJ2-2, the V gene TRBV5-4, with D unclear. Trimming left V 0 bases short and J 1 base short, with 4 bases between. This CDR3 has 14 residues. Germline V gene lookup returns CDR1 SGHNT and CDR2 YYREEE (reference sequence). In nucleotides, the CDR3 is TGTGCCAGCAGCTTGGTAAAGAACACCGGGGAGCTGTTTTTT. Protein product: CASSLVKNTGELFF.

J is TRBJ1-5 and V is TRBV15; no definite D call. The germline V gene has CDR1 LNHNV and CDR2 YYDKDF (reference sequence). The CDR3 length is 13 residues. V lost 3 bases and J lost 3, with 6 bases in between. CDR3 sequence: CATSRFANQPQHF. CDR3 sequence (DNA): TGTGCCACCAGCAGGTTCGCCAATCAGCCCCAGCATTTT.

Only a few counts were recorded for this clone. V and J are TRBV4-3 and TRBJ2-1, with D possibly matching TRBD1 (7 bases). CDR3 size: 16 residues. Trimming pared 0 bases from V and 3 bases from J, leaving 12 bases between. Germline assignment: CDR1 LGHNA and CDR2 YSLEER. For the CDR3, the DNA is TGCGCCAGCAGCCAAGAGCCAGGGGGGAACTACAATGAGCAGTTCTTC. Protein: CASSQEPGGNYNEQFF.

Sample share makes this clone medium-sized (0.01 to 0.1%). The chain carries TRBV1 and TRBJ1-5; TRBD1 is the table's D call and was not checked against the DNA. TRBV1 is a pseudogene. There are 19 residues in the CDR3. CDR3 in amino acids: CTSSPERDRVREVGQPQHF. CDR3 nucleotides: TGCACCAGCAGCCCAGAACGGGACAGGGTGAGAGAAGTGGGTCAGCCCCAGCATTTT.

The chain links TRBV27 to TRBJ1-1; tentative D call: TRBD1 (6 bases). V was pared by 4 bases and J by 2 bases, with 11 bases between. Looked up from germline, CDR1 is MNHEY and CDR2 is SMNVEV (reference sequence). The CDR3 is 14 residues long. CDR3: CASSSGGPNTEAFF. CDR3 in DNA: TGTGCCAGCAGTTCGGGGGGCCCAAACACTGAAGCTTTCTTT.

This clone has just a few counts. The chain combines TRBV28 with TRBJ2-7; 7 bases are a match to TRBD2. With 5 bases clipped from V and 0 bases from J, the junction kept 10 bases outside the gene matches. CDR1 and CDR2 from the germline V gene are MDHEN and SYDVKM. The CDR3 contains 16 residues. CDR3 protein: CASSTTKRGPSYEQYF. Here the CDR3 DNA reads TGTGCCAGCAGTACCACCAAGCGGGGTCCCTCCTACGAGCAGTACTTC.

The rearrangement uses TRBV7-9 and TRBJ2-4, with D possibly being TRBD1 or TRBD2 (6 bases each). Germline loops: CDR1 SEHNR, CDR2 FQNEAQ (reference sequence). V was pared by 5 bases and J by 2 bases, with 10 bases between. The CDR3 has 14 residues. The CDR3 DNA reads as TGTGCCAGCAGCAAAGGGGGGACCAAAAACATTCAGTACTTC. Translated, it gives CASSKGGTKNIQYF.

CDR3 nucleotides: TGTGCCAGCAGCATGGGTGTTACGCAGTATTTT. Residues: CASSMGVTQYF. The gene calls are TRBV9 and TRBJ2-3; D is unresolved. V was cut by 4 bases and J by 8 bases, with 8 bases left in between. The CDR3 sequence is 11 residues long. Per germline, CDR1 SGDLS and CDR2 YYNGEE.

Points on this clone: Germline and junction disagree at one end, which may indicate a read error. CDR3 nucleotides: TGCGTATTGGGAAGCTCCTACAATGAGCAGTTCTTC. This encodes CVLGSSYNEQFF. The genes are TRBV11-2 and TRBJ2-1, with D unresolved. The CDR3 is made up of 12 amino acids. CDR1 and CDR2 from the germline V gene are SGHAT and FQNNGV. Filled out from reference TRBV11-2 and TRBJ2-1, the complete variable domain reads EAGVAQSPRYKIIEKRQSVAFWCNPISGHATLYWYQQILGQGPKLLIQFQNNGVVDDSQLPKDRFSAERLKGVDSTLKIQPAKLEDSAVYLCVLGSSYNEQFFGPGTRLTVL.

The rearrangement links TRBV10-2 to TRBJ1-1; TRBD1 aligns across 12 bases. Per germline, CDR1 WSHSY and CDR2 SAAADI. The CDR3 loop spans 14 amino acids. The trim removed 6 bases at V and 3 bases at J, leaving 2 bases unmatched. The CDR3 is CASRGQGADTEAFF. CDR3 bases: TGCGCCAGCAGGGGACAGGGGGCGGACACTGAAGCTTTCTTT.

The chain carries TRBV5-1 and TRBJ2-5, with a weak D call TRBD2 (5 bases). Germline values: CDR1 SGHRS, CDR2 YFSETQ. The CDR3 consists of 14 residues. The ends were cut back, 3 bases at V and 2 bases at J, with 11 bases in the middle. The CDR3 spells CASSSPTRQETQYF. Written as DNA, the CDR3 is TGCGCCAGCAGCTCACCAACTAGGCAAGAGACCCAGTACTTC. The full variable domain, in which reference TRBV5-1 and TRBJ2-5 provide the parts outside the CDR3, is KAGVTQTPRYLIKTRGQQVTLSCSPISGHRSVSWYQQTPGQGLQFLFEYFSETQRNKGNFPGRFSGRQFSNSRSEMNVSTLELGDSALYLCASSSPTRQETQYFGPGTRLLVL.

The rearrangement joins TRBV6-5 to TRBJ2-7; D remains unclear. CDR3 size: 12 residues. V dropped 5 bases and J dropped 2 bases, with 7 bases sitting between them. CDR1 and CDR2 (germline): MNHEY, SVGAGI. The CDR3 reads CASSGGTYEQYF. CDR3 nucleotide sequence: TGTGCCAGCAGTGGCGGTACCTACGAGCAGTACTTC.

CDR3 nucleotide sequence: TGTGCCAGCAGTGAAAGGGGAATCGGAACCGGGGAGCTGTTTTTT. It yields the protein CASSERGIGTGELFF. This chain joins TRBV6-1 and TRBJ2-2, with a tentative D call TRBD1 (5 bases). V lost 2 bases and J lost 5, with 12 bases in between. Germline values: CDR1 MNHNS, CDR2 SASEGT. CDR3 size: 15 residues.

The rearrangement links TRBV6-6 to TRBJ1-1; a possible D gene is TRBD1 (6 bases). The length of the CDR3 is 15 residues. V lost 8 bases and J lost 0, with 16 bases in between. Germline V gene data show CDR1 as MNHNY and CDR2 as SVGAGI (reference sequence). CDR3 amino acids: CASELNRALNTEAFF. The CDR3 DNA sequence: TGTGCCAGCGAATTGAACAGGGCCCTGAACACTGAAGCTTTCTTT.

CDR3 loop: CASSPGTAKNIQYF. The CDR3 coding sequence is TGTGCCAGCAGCCCGGGAACAGCCAAAAACATTCAGTACTTC. This chain joins TRBV9 and TRBJ2-4, with a weak D call TRBD2 (5 bases). This CDR3 has 14 amino acids. Deletions cut 4 bases from V and 0 bases from J, with 8 bases between. CDR1 and CDR2 from the germline V gene are SGDLS and YYNGEE.

V and J are TRBV14 and TRBJ1-2, with no clear D. CDR1 and CDR2 from the germline V gene are SGHDN and FVKESK. Trimming took 0 bases from V and 6 from J, leaving 11 bases between them. This CDR3 contains 14 residues. The CDR3: CASSQDLDFDGYTF. The CDR3 DNA is TGTGCCAGCAGCCAAGATCTGGACTTTGATGGCTACACCTTC.

The rearrangement uses TRBV14 and TRBJ2-3; 8 positions match TRBD1. V was pared by 1 base and J by 3 bases, with 9 bases of the junction left unmatched. The germline CDR1 and CDR2 sequences are SGHDN and FVKESK. CDR3 length: 17 amino acids. This CDR3 is CASSQVRTDRVTDTQYF. The DNA for the CDR3 is TGTGCCAGCAGCCAAGTCCGAACGGACAGGGTAACAGATACGCAGTATTTT.

V gene TRBV10-2 combines with J gene TRBJ2-7, with D perhaps matching TRBD2 (5 bases). Germline V lookup: CDR1 WSHSY, CDR2 SAAADI. The V and J ends lost 3 bases and 1 base respectively, with 13 bases between them. This CDR3 comprises 15 residues. CDR3 coding DNA: TGCGCCAGCAGTGATGTTAGAGGGCATTCCTACGAGCAGTACTTC. Protein product: CASSDVRGHSYEQYF.

The chain uses TRBV27 and TRBJ2-7; D may match TRBD1 or TRBD2 (5 bases each). V was clipped by 9 bases and J by 4 bases, with 16 bases between them. Germline loops: CDR1 MNHEY, CDR2 SMNVEV (reference sequence). The CDR3 is 13 amino acids. The CDR3 DNA reads as TGTGCCAGACGGGACGGAAGTATTTACGAGCAGTACTTC. Protein product: CARRDGSIYEQYF.

This sequence joins TRBV10-1 and TRBJ2-5; D call uncertain. The CDR3 spans 15 residues. CDR1 WNHNN and CDR2 SYGVQD come from the germline V gene (reference sequence). Trimming shortened V by 10 bases and J by 2 bases, and 20 bases separated the two germline ends. The CDR3 region has the DNA TGCGCCACGCCCCTGACAACGACACTTCAAGAGACCCAGTACTTC. This encodes CATPLTTTLQETQYF.